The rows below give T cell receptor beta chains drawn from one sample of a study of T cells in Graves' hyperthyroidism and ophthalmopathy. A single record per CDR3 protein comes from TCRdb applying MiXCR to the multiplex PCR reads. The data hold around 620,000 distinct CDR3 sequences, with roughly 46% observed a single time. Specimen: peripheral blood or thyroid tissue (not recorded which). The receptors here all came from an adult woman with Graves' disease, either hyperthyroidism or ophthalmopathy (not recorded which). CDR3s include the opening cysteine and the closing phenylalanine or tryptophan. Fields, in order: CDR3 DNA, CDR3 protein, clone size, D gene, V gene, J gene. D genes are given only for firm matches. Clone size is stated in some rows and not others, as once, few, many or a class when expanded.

cdr3_nt: TGTGCCAGCAGTTTAAGGGGACAGGGTTACGAGCAGTACTTC; cdr3_aa: CASSLRGQGYEQYF; clone_size: many; d_call: TRBD1; v_call: TRBV27; j_call: TRBJ2-7
cdr3_nt: TGCGCCAGCAGCTCCGCGGGGTCTGGCTACACCTTC; cdr3_aa: CASSSAGSGYTF; clone_size: .; d_call: .; v_call: TRBV5-1; j_call: TRBJ1-2
cdr3_nt: TGCGCCAGCAGCCCAAGGACCGACACCGGGGAGCTGTTTTTT; cdr3_aa: CASSPRTDTGELFF; clone_size: many; d_call: .; v_call: TRBV5-1; j_call: TRBJ2-2
cdr3_nt: TGTGCCAGCAGCTTTAGCGGGACCAGAAGAGAAACCCAGTACTTC; cdr3_aa: CASSFSGTRRETQYF; clone_size: many; d_call: TRBD2; v_call: TRBV7-6; j_call: TRBJ2-5
cdr3_nt: TGCAGTGCTAGAGAGGGGGAAACAGGGGGAGGCTACACCTTC; cdr3_aa: CSAREGETGGGYTF; clone_size: many; d_call: TRBD1; v_call: TRBV20-1; j_call: TRBJ1-2
cdr3_nt: TGCAGCTCTGGGGTTGGTGACACTGAAGCTTTCTTT; cdr3_aa: CSSGVGDTEAFF; clone_size: .; d_call: .; v_call: TRBV29-1; j_call: TRBJ1-1
cdr3_nt: TGTGCCAGCAGCTTATTCTCCGGGACAGGTGGCGGGTATGGCTACACCTTC; cdr3_aa: CASSLFSGTGGGYGYTF; clone_size: once; d_call: TRBD1; v_call: TRBV7-9; j_call: TRBJ1-2
cdr3_nt: TGTGCCATCAGTGAGTCCAACTTCGAAAAACTGTTTTTT; cdr3_aa: CAISESNFEKLFF; clone_size: many; d_call: .; v_call: TRBV10-3; j_call: TRBJ1-4
cdr3_nt: TGTGCCAGCAGCGGGGGGACAGGGCGCGCCGAGCAGTACTTC; cdr3_aa: CASSGGTGRAEQYF; clone_size: few; d_call: TRBD1; v_call: TRBV27; j_call: TRBJ2-7
cdr3_nt: TGTGCCATCAAAGAAGGACAGGGGATGATGGAGACCCAGTACTTC; cdr3_aa: CAIKEGQGMMETQYF; clone_size: .; d_call: TRBD1; v_call: TRBV6-5; j_call: TRBJ2-5
cdr3_nt: TGTGCCACCAGCCCTGGGACAGCCGATAGGGAAAAACTGTTTTTT; cdr3_aa: CATSPGTADREKLFF; clone_size: once; d_call: TRBD1; v_call: TRBV15; j_call: TRBJ1-4
cdr3_nt: TGTGCCAGCAGCCCCCCGGGGGGCAGGGTCACCGGGGAGCTGTTTTTT; cdr3_aa: CASSPPGGRVTGELFF; clone_size: .; d_call: .; v_call: TRBV7-9; j_call: TRBJ2-2
cdr3_nt: TGTGCCAGCAGCCCAAGGGCGGGGCGACAAGAGACCCAGTACTTC; cdr3_aa: CASSPRAGRQETQYF; clone_size: .; d_call: .; v_call: TRBV7-8; j_call: TRBJ2-5
cdr3_nt: TGTGCTACCAGTGATCCCTCTGGGGCCAACGTCCTGACTTTC; cdr3_aa: CATSDPSGANVLTF; clone_size: .; d_call: .; v_call: TRBV24-1; j_call: TRBJ2-6
cdr3_nt: TGTGCCAGCAGCTCGACAGATTATAATTCACCCCTCCACTTT; cdr3_aa: CASSSTDYNSPLHF; clone_size: many; d_call: .; v_call: TRBV7-9; j_call: TRBJ1-6
cdr3_nt: TGTGCCATCAGTGAGGAGGGGACAGGGGATGTCGCTTTCTTT; cdr3_aa: CAISEEGTGDVAFF; clone_size: .; d_call: TRBD1; v_call: TRBV10-3; j_call: TRBJ1-1
cdr3_nt: TGTGCCACCCGCGGGACCCCTGACACCGGGGAGCTGTTTTTT; cdr3_aa: CATRGTPDTGELFF; clone_size: .; d_call: .; v_call: TRBV2; j_call: TRBJ2-2
cdr3_nt: TGTGCTAGCAGCTTAAATCTGGGCACGAACACCGGGGAGCTGTTTTTT; cdr3_aa: CASSLNLGTNTGELFF; clone_size: many; d_call: .; v_call: TRBV7-7; j_call: TRBJ2-2
cdr3_nt: TGCGCCAGCAGCCAAGGACTACCCGGGACAGCCAGGGGGCTAAATGAAAAACTGTTTTTT; cdr3_aa: CASSQGLPGTARGLNEKLFF; clone_size: few; d_call: TRBD1; v_call: TRBV4-1; j_call: TRBJ1-4
cdr3_nt: TGTGCCAGCAGCCCTGGGGCAGCGGGAGTAATAGATACGCAGTATTTT; cdr3_aa: CASSPGAAGVIDTQYF; clone_size: few; d_call: TRBD2; v_call: TRBV2; j_call: TRBJ2-3
cdr3_nt: TGTGCCAGCAGTTACGGGGGACAGGTCGGCTACACCTTC; cdr3_aa: CASSYGGQVGYTF; clone_size: many; d_call: TRBD1; v_call: TRBV6-5; j_call: TRBJ1-2
cdr3_nt: TGCGCCAGCAGTGACCCTCCCGGCCGGGAGCAGTTCTTC; cdr3_aa: CASSDPPGREQFF; clone_size: .; d_call: .; v_call: TRBV10-2; j_call: TRBJ2-1
cdr3_nt: TGTGCCAGCAGTGCGATCGTTTGGGGGAGGGGCACAGATACGCAGTATTTT; cdr3_aa: CASSAIVWGRGTDTQYF; clone_size: few; d_call: TRBD2; v_call: TRBV2; j_call: TRBJ2-3
cdr3_nt: TGTGCCATCAGTGAGTCGGGACAGGGGTGGCGAAGTGAAGCTTTCTTT; cdr3_aa: CAISESGQGWRSEAFF; clone_size: few; d_call: TRBD1; v_call: TRBV10-3; j_call: TRBJ1-1
cdr3_nt: TGTGCCTCAGGTCCCCGGACACACCAAGAGACCCAGTACTTC; cdr3_aa: CASGPRTHQETQYF; clone_size: .; d_call: .; v_call: TRBV9; j_call: TRBJ2-5
cdr3_nt: TGTGCCAGCAGCTTCCCAAAGGCGGGTGGGGAAAAACTGTTTTTT; cdr3_aa: CASSFPKAGGEKLFF; clone_size: many; d_call: .; v_call: TRBV11-2; j_call: TRBJ1-4
cdr3_nt: TGCAGCTTAGGGCTAGCGGGAGACTACGAGCAGTACTTC; cdr3_aa: CSLGLAGDYEQYF; clone_size: .; d_call: TRBD2; v_call: TRBV29-1; j_call: TRBJ2-7
cdr3_nt: TGTGCCATCACCGGAGGGGTCGGGACAGGGGTGTTCAATGAGCAGTTCTTC; cdr3_aa: CAITGGVGTGVFNEQFF; clone_size: few; d_call: TRBD1; v_call: TRBV10-3; j_call: TRBJ2-1
cdr3_nt: TGTGCCACCAGCCGCAGACAAAACTGGGGCGGAGAGACCCAGTACTTC; cdr3_aa: CATSRRQNWGGETQYF; clone_size: few; d_call: .; v_call: TRBV15; j_call: TRBJ2-5
cdr3_nt: TGTGCCAGCAGCCGGTGGGCTAGCGGGAGGGCTGGGGCCAACGTCCTGACTTTC; cdr3_aa: CASSRWASGRAGANVLTF; clone_size: .; d_call: TRBD2; v_call: TRBV7-9; j_call: TRBJ2-6
cdr3_nt: TGTGCCATCAGTTTATCGGGACAAGAGAATTCACCCCTCCACTTT; cdr3_aa: CAISLSGQENSPLHF; clone_size: .; d_call: .; v_call: TRBV7-9; j_call: TRBJ1-6
cdr3_nt: TGTGCCATTAGGGACAGGGTTGATTCACCCCTCCACTTT; cdr3_aa: CAIRDRVDSPLHF; clone_size: .; d_call: TRBD1; v_call: TRBV19; j_call: TRBJ1-6
cdr3_nt: TGTGCCAGCAGTGTAGGGGTGGGGCGGCAGTCCCAGCATTTT; cdr3_aa: CASSVGVGRQSQHF; clone_size: .; d_call: .; v_call: TRBV12-3/TRBV12-4; j_call: TRBJ1-5
cdr3_nt: TGTGCCAGCAGAGGAGGGGTACACCAAGAGACCCAGTACTTC; cdr3_aa: CASRGGVHQETQYF; clone_size: .; d_call: .; v_call: TRBV2; j_call: TRBJ2-5
cdr3_nt: TGTGACCGACAGGGGGGCTATTCACCCCTCCACTTT; cdr3_aa: CDRQGGYSPLHF; clone_size: .; d_call: TRBD1; v_call: TRBV2; j_call: TRBJ1-6
cdr3_nt: TGCAGCGTTGACGGGGTCCAGTACTTC; cdr3_aa: CSVDGVQYF; clone_size: .; d_call: .; v_call: TRBV29-1; j_call: TRBJ2-5
cdr3_nt: TGTGCCAGCAGTGATAGATCCGGTGTGAACACTGAAGCTTTCTTT; cdr3_aa: CASSDRSGVNTEAFF; clone_size: many; d_call: .; v_call: TRBV6-1; j_call: TRBJ1-1
cdr3_nt: TGCAGTGCTAGTCCCACCCCCCGGGGAGAGACCCAGTACTTC; cdr3_aa: CSASPTPRGETQYF; clone_size: .; d_call: .; v_call: TRBV20-1; j_call: TRBJ2-5
cdr3_nt: TGTGCCAGCAGTGAAGTGGAGAACACTGAAGCTTTCTTT; cdr3_aa: CASSEVENTEAFF; clone_size: medium-sized; d_call: .; v_call: TRBV2; j_call: TRBJ1-1
cdr3_nt: TGTGCCAGCAGTCCGACAGGTATCGACACTGAAGCTTTCTTT; cdr3_aa: CASSPTGIDTEAFF; clone_size: many; d_call: .; v_call: TRBV2; j_call: TRBJ1-1
cdr3_nt: TGTGCCACCAGCAGCCTTGGTGACTTCAGCTATGGCTACACCTTC; cdr3_aa: CATSSLGDFSYGYTF; clone_size: many; d_call: .; v_call: TRBV15; j_call: TRBJ1-2
cdr3_nt: TGCAGCTGTAAGGGCAGAGAGAATGAAAAACTGTTTTTT; cdr3_aa: CSCKGRENEKLFF; clone_size: .; d_call: .; v_call: TRBV29-1; j_call: TRBJ1-4
cdr3_nt: TGTGCCACCAGCAGTGGAACAGGGAATCAGCCCCAGCATTTT; cdr3_aa: CATSSGTGNQPQHF; clone_size: few; d_call: .; v_call: TRBV15; j_call: TRBJ1-5
cdr3_nt: TGTGCCAGCAGCTTAAACGGACAGGGTGGAAAACTGTTTTTT; cdr3_aa: CASSLNGQGGKLFF; clone_size: .; d_call: TRBD1; v_call: TRBV7-3; j_call: TRBJ1-4
cdr3_nt: TGCGCCAGCAGCCAAGATAAAACCGCCCCCCCGATGAACACTGAAGCTTTCTTT; cdr3_aa: CASSQDKTAPPMNTEAFF; clone_size: .; d_call: .; v_call: TRBV4-1; j_call: TRBJ1-1
cdr3_nt: TGCAGCATTACTAGCGGGAGCGGATACGAGCAGTACTTC; cdr3_aa: CSITSGSGYEQYF; clone_size: .; d_call: TRBD2; v_call: TRBV29-1; j_call: TRBJ2-7
cdr3_nt: TGTGCCAGCAGCACCTCCGGAGCTCACGTACGTAACTATGGCTACACCTTC; cdr3_aa: CASSTSGAHVRNYGYTF; clone_size: .; d_call: .; v_call: TRBV7-8; j_call: TRBJ1-2
cdr3_nt: TGTGCCAGCAGTACTGAGGTCGGGGAGCTGTTTTTT; cdr3_aa: CASSTEVGELFF; clone_size: .; d_call: .; v_call: TRBV2; j_call: TRBJ2-2
cdr3_nt: TGTGCCAGTAGACCTGGGACGGGCACTAACTATGGCTACACCTTC; cdr3_aa: CASRPGTGTNYGYTF; clone_size: many; d_call: .; v_call: TRBV19; j_call: TRBJ1-2
cdr3_nt: TGTGCCATCAGTTCCCAGCCGGGGTTCTTCTATGGCTACACCTTC; cdr3_aa: CAISSQPGFFYGYTF; clone_size: many; d_call: .; v_call: TRBV10-3; j_call: TRBJ1-2
cdr3_nt: TGTGCCAGCAGCTTTTTGGTCGGGGCCGGGGAGCTGTTTTTT; cdr3_aa: CASSFLVGAGELFF; clone_size: many; d_call: .; v_call: TRBV12-3/TRBV12-4; j_call: TRBJ2-2
cdr3_nt: TGTGCCACCCGCGGGAGCTCTGGAAGCACCATATATTTT; cdr3_aa: CATRGSSGSTIYF; clone_size: .; d_call: .; v_call: TRBV10-3; j_call: TRBJ1-3
cdr3_nt: TGTGCCAGCAGCTTGGTAAAGGTCCGTGAAAAACTGTTTTTT; cdr3_aa: CASSLVKVREKLFF; clone_size: many; d_call: .; v_call: TRBV5-6; j_call: TRBJ1-4
cdr3_nt: TGCAGTGCTAGTGAGGTATTCTTAAACGAGGGAACAGATACGCAGTATTTT; cdr3_aa: CSASEVFLNEGTDTQYF; clone_size: once; d_call: .; v_call: TRBV20-1; j_call: TRBJ2-3
cdr3_nt: TGTGCCACCAGTGATCCCAGACAGGATAATCAGCCCCAGCATTTT; cdr3_aa: CATSDPRQDNQPQHF; clone_size: .; d_call: .; v_call: TRBV24-1; j_call: TRBJ1-5
cdr3_nt: TGTGCCAGCAGTGACCAGGGTGATAGGTACGAGCAGTACTTC; cdr3_aa: CASSDQGDRYEQYF; clone_size: many; d_call: .; v_call: TRBV2; j_call: TRBJ2-7
cdr3_nt: TGTGCCAGCAGTGGACAGGGTTGGTACGGCTACACCTTC; cdr3_aa: CASSGQGWYGYTF; clone_size: few; d_call: TRBD1; v_call: TRBV28; j_call: TRBJ1-2
cdr3_nt: TGTGCCATCAAGGACGGTAACACCATATATTTT; cdr3_aa: CAIKDGNTIYF; clone_size: once; d_call: .; v_call: TRBV10-3; j_call: TRBJ1-3
cdr3_nt: TGTGCCAGCAGCCGACTAGCGGGAGGGGGAAGTTTC; cdr3_aa: CASSRLAGGGSF; clone_size: .; d_call: TRBD2; v_call: TRBV6-2/TRBV6-3; j_call: TRBJ2-7